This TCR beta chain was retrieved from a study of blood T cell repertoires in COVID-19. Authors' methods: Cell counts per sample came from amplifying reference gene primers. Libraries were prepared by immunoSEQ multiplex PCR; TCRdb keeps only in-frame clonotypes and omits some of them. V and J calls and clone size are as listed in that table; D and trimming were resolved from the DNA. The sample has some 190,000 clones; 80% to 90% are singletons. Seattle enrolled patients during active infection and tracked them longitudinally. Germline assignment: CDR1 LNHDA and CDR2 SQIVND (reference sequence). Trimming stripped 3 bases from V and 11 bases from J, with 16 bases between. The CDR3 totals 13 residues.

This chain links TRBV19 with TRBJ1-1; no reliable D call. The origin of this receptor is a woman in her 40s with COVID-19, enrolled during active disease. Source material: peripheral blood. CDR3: CASSIEGVKVAFF. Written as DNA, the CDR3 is TGTGCCAGTAGTATCGAGGGTGTCAAGGTCGCTTTCTTT. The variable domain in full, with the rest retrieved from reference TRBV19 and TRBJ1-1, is DGGITQSPKYLFRKEGQNVTLSCEQNLNHDAMYWYRQDPGQGLRLIYYSQIVNDFQKGDIAEGYSVSREKKESFPLTVTSAQKNPTAFYLCASSIEGVKVAFFGQGTRLTVV.